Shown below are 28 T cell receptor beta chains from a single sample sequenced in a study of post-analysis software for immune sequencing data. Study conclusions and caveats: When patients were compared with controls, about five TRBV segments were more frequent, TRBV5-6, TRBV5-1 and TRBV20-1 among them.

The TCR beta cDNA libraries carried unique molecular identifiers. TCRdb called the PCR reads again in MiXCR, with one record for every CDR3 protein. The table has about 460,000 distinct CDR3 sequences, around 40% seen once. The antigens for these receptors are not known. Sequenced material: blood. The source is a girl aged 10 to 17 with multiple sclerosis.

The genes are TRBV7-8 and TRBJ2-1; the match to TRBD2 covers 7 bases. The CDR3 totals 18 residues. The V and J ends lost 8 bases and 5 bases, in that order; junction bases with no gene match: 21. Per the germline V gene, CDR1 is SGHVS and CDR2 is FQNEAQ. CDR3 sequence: CASSRPGRVPSRNNEQFF. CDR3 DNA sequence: TGTGCCAGCTCCCGTCCTGGGAGGGTACCTAGCAGGAACAATGAGCAGTTCTTC.

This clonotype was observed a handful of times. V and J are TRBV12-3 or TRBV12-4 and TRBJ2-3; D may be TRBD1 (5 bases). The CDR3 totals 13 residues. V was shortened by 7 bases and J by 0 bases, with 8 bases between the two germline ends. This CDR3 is CASNTGSTDTQYF. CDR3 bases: TGTGCCAGCAATACAGGTAGCACAGATACGCAGTATTTT.

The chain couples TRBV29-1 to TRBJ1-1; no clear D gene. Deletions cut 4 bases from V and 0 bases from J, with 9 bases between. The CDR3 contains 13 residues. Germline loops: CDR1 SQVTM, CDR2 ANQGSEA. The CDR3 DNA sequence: TGCAGCGTTGTAGAACAGATGAACACTGAAGCTTTCTTT. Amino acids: CSVVEQMNTEAFF.

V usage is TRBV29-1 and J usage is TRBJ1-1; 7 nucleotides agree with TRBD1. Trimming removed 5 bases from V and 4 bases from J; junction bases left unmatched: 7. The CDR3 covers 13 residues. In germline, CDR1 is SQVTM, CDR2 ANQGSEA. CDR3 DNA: TGCAGCGTTTTACAGGGGTGGGGCACTGAAGCTTTCTTT. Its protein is CSVLQGWGTEAFF. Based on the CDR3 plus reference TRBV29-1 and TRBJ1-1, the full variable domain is SAVISQKPSRDICQRGTSLTIQCQVDSQVTMMFWYRQQPGQSLTLIATANQGSEATYESGFVIDKFPISRPNLTFSTLTVSNMSPEDSSIYLCSVLQGWGTEAFFGQGTRLTVV.

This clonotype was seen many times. The chain's CDR3 is CASSMTGVYGYTF. CDR3 coding DNA: TGTGCCAGCAGCATGACAGGGGTCTATGGCTACACCTTC. This rearrangement joins TRBV27 to TRBJ1-2; 8 bases match TRBD1. In germline, CDR1 is MNHEY, CDR2 SMNVEV (reference sequence). This CDR3 contains 13 residues. J was trimmed by 4 bases and V by 6 bases; bases with no gene match: 4.

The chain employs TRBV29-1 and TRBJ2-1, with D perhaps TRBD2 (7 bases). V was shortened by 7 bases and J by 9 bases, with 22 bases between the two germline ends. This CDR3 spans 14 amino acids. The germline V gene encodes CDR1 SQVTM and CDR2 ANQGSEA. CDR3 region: CSALGGGPRGEQFF. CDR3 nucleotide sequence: TGCAGCGCCTTAGGGGGAGGGCCCCGGGGTGAGCAGTTCTTC.

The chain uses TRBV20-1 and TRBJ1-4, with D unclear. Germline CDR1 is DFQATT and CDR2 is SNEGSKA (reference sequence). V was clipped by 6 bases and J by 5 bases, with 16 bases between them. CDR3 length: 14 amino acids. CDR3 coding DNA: TGCAGTGCAACCCCGGGCGGAATCAATGAAAAACTGTTTTTT. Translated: CSATPGGINEKLFF.

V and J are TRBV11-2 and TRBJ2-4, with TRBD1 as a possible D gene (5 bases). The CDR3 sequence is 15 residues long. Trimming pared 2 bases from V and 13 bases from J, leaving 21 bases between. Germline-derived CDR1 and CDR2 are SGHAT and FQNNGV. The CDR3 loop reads CASSLSPGRVYVQYF. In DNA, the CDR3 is TGTGCCAGCAGCTTATCCCCCGGCAGGGTCTACGTGCAGTACTTC.

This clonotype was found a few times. DNA of the CDR3: TGCAGTGCCGAAAGGGACTATGGCTACACCTTC. Residues: CSAERDYGYTF. The chain uses TRBV20-1 and TRBJ1-2; unclear D gene. The CDR3 is 11 residues long. Germline CDR1 reads DFQATT; CDR2 reads SNEGSKA (reference sequence). V shed 6 bases and J shed 3 bases, with 8 bases lying between them.

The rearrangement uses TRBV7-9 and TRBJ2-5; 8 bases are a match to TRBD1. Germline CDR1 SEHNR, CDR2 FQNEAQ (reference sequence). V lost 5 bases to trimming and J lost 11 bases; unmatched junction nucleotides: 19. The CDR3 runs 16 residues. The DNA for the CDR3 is TGTGCCAGCAGCACCCTGGGACAGGTGACCTACAATGAGCAGTACTTC. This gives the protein CASSTLGQVTYNEQYF.

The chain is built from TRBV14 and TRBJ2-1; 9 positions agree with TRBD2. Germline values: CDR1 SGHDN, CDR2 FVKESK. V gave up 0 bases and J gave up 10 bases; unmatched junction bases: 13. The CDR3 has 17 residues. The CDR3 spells CASSQDQMSGRRREQFF. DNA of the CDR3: TGTGCCAGCAGCCAAGATCAAATGAGCGGGAGGAGAAGGGAGCAGTTCTTC. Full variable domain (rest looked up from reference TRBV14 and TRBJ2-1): EAGVTQFPSHSVIEKGQTVTLRCDPISGHDNLYWYRRVMGKEIKFLLHFVKESKQDESGMPNNRFLAERTGGTYSTLKVQPAELEDSGVYFCASSQDQMSGRRREQFFGPGTRLTVL.

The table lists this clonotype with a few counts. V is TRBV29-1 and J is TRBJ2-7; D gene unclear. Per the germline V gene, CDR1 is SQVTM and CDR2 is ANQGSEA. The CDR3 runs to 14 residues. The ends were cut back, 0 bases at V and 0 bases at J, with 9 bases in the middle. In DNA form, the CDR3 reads TGCAGCGTTGAAGACAGGCGAAGCTCCTACGAGCAGTACTTC. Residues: CSVEDRRSSYEQYF.

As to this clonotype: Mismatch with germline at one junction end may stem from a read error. CDR3 nucleotide sequence: TGTGCCGGCAGGGACTTTAAAGCCAGCGGGAACACTGAAGCTTTCTTT. It translates to CAGRDFKASGNTEAFF. The rearrangement links TRBV12-3 or TRBV12-4 to TRBJ1-1; D is perhaps TRBD1 (5 bases). This CDR3 spans 16 amino acids.

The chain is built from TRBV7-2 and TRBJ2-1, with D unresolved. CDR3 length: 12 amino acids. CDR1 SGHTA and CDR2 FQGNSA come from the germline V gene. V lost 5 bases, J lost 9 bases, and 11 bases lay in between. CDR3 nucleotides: TGTGCCAGCAGCCCGTCTCCTCCTGAGCAGTTCTTC. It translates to CASSPSPPEQFF.

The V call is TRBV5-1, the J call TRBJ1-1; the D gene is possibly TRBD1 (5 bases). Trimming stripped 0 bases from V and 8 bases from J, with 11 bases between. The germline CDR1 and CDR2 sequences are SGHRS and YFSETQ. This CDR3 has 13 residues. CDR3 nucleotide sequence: TGCGCCAGCAGCTTGGGGGGGACGCCCGAAGCTTTCTTT. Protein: CASSLGGTPEAFF.

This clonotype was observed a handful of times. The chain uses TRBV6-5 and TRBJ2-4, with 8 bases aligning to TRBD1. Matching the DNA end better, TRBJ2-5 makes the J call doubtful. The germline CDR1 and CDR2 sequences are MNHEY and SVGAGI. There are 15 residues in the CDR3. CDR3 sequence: CASSPDRAPGETQYF. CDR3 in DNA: TGTGCCAGCAGCCCGGACAGGGCCCCTGGGGAGACCCAGTACTTC.

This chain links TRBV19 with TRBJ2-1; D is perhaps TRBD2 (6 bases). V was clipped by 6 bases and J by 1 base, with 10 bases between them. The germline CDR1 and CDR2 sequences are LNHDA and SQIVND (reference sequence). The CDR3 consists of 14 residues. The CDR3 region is CASRGLDSYNEQFF. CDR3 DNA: TGTGCCAGTAGGGGACTGGATTCCTACAATGAGCAGTTCTTC.

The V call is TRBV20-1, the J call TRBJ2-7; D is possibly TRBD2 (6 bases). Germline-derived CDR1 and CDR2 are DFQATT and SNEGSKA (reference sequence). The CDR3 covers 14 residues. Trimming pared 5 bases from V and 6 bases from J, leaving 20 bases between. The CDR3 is CSALPTRDRAEQYF. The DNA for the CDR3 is TGCAGTGCTCTCCCGACTAGGGACCGAGCCGAGCAGTACTTC.

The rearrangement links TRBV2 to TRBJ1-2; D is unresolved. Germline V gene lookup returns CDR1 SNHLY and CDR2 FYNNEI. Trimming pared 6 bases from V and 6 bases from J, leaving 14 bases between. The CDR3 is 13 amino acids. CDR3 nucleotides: TGTGCCAGCAGACCGACTGTAGGGAATGGCTACACCTTC. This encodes CASRPTVGNGYTF.

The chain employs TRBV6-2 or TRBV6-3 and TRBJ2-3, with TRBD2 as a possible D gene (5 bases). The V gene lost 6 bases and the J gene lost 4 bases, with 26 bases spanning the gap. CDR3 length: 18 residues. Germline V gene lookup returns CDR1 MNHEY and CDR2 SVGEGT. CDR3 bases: TGTGCCAGCAGCTATAGGTCCCTTTCGAGGGAGTCAGCAGATACGCAGTATTTT. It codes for CASSYRSLSRESADTQYF.

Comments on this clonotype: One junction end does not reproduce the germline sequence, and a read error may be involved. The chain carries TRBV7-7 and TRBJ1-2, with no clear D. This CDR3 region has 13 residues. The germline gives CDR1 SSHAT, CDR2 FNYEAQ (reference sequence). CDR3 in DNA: TGTGCTAGCAGCTTAGGAGGTTCTCGTGGCTACACCTTC. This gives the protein CASSLGGSRGYTF.

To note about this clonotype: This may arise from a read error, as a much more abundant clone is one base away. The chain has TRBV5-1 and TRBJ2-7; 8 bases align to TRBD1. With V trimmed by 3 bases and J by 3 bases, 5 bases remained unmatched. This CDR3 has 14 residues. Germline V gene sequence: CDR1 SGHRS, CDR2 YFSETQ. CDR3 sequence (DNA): TGCGCCAGCAGCTGGGGGACAGGCAACTACGAGCAGTACTTC. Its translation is CASSWGTGNYEQYF.

CDR3 region: CASSLPLGPQHF. The DNA for the CDR3 is TGTGCCAGCAGTTTACCCCTAGGGCCCCAGCATTTT. This chain uses TRBV12-3 or TRBV12-4 with TRBJ1-5, with D unclear. The CDR3 loop spans 12 amino acids. Between the trimmed V and J ends, which lost 2 bases and 9 bases, there was a span of 8 bases.

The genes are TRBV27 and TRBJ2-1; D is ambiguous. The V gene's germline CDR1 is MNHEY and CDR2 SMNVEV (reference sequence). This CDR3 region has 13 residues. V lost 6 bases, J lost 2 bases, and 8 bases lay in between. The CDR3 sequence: CASSYPPYNEQFF. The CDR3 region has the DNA TGTGCCAGCAGCTACCCCCCCTACAATGAGCAGTTCTTC.

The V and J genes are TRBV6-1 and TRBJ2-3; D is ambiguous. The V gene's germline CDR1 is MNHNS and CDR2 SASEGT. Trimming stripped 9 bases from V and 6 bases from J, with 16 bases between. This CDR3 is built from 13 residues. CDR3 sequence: CASTDLPDDTQYF. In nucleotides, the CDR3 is TGTGCCAGTACGGATCTACCCGACGATACGCAGTATTTT.

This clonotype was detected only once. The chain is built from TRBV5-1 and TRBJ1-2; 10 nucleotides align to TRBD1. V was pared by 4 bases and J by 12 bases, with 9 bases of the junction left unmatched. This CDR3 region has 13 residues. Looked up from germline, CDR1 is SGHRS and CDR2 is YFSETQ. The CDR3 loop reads CASSRVGTGENTF. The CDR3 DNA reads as TGCGCCAGCAGCCGAGTCGGGACAGGGGAAAACACCTTC.

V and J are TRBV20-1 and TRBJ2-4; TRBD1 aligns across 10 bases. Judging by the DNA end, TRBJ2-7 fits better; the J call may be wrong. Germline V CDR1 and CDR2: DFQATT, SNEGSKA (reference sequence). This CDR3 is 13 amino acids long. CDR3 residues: CSAGGQGGYEQYF. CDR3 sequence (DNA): TGCAGTGCGGGTGGACAGGGGGGTTACGAGCAGTACTTC.

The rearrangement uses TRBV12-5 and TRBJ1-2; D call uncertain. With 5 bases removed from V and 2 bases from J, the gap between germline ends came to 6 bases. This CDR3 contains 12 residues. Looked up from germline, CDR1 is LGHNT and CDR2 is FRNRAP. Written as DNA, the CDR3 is TGTGCTAGTGGTCCTGACAACTATGGCTACACCTTC. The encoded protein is CASGPDNYGYTF.